The entry that follows covers one T cell receptor (beta chain) sequence. Germline CDR1 is DFQATT and CDR2 is SNEGSKA (reference sequence). The CDR3 spans 15 residues. J gave up 3 bases and V 5 bases, and 8 bases lay outside the gene matches. This sample is drawn from a study of blood T cells in healthy people across ages. The authors ran a second PCR of about 6 to 11 cycles using a sample-barcoded 5' primer and a J-beta primer mix. Using its own MiXCR run on the 5' RACE reads, TCRdb lists one record per CDR3 protein. This sample carries over 600,000 distinct CDR3 sequences, 40% to 45% of them seen once, and the ten largest clones take about 30%.

The sequencing input was blood. This receptor was obtained from a man older than 75 in good health. V is TRBV20-1 and J is TRBJ2-7, with 12 bases lining up with TRBD2. In DNA, the CDR3 is TGCAGTGCTCCGAACCCGACTAGCGGGAGCTACGAGCAGTACTTC. It specifies CSAPNPTSGSYEQYF.